This T cell receptor beta chain was profiled in a study of blood T cells in healthy people across ages. Findings of the study overall: Calculation of diversity from one million T cells yielded estimates considered to be underestimates.

Through a sample-barcoded 5' primer and a J-beta primer mix, a second PCR was run for about 7 to 12 cycles. Each cDNA molecule received a tag from a template-switch adaptor that had 12 random nucleotides. TCRdb called the 5' RACE reads again in MiXCR, with one record for every CDR3 protein. In the table there are 1,500,000 or so distinct CDR3 sequences, around 59% of which are singletons. Details on this clonotype: The antigen remains undetermined.

The length of the CDR3 is 14 residues. Trimming cost V 2 bases and J 4 bases; bases outside gene matches: 3. Germline V gene lookup returns CDR1 MNHEY and CDR2 SVGAGI. The source of this sequence is a man aged 18 to 29 in good health. The source material was blood. The rearrangement joins TRBV6-5 to TRBJ1-2; 8 nucleotides match TRBD1. The CDR3 DNA reads TGTGCCAGCAGTTACCAGGGGGCCGGCTATGGCTACACCTTC. Residues: CASSYQGAGYGYTF.